This T cell receptor beta chain stems from a study of T cells in Graves' hyperthyroidism and ophthalmopathy. In the study overall: Blood from the periphery was taken at initial diagnosis, before any treatment.

Newly diagnosed hyperthyroidism patients aged 18 to 65 years had disease lasting under 2 months. Exclusion of a patient resulted from uncontrolled infection, other autoimmune disease, pregnancy or lactation. TCR beta CDR3 regions were amplified from RNA transcripts. HTBI primers were employed in a first-round RT-PCR of the TCR CDR3. TCRdb used MiXCR to reprocess the multiplex PCR reads, holding one entry per CDR3 protein. This sample has 540,000 or so distinct CDR3 sequences, with around 16% found just once. Per germline, CDR1 WNHNN and CDR2 SYGVQD (reference sequence). J gave up 3 bases and V 8 bases, and 10 bases lay outside the gene matches. The CDR3 contains 16 residues. Study observations and caveats: Researchers report that a 13 V-J model separated ophthalmopathy from stable hyperthyroidism.

This clonotype was seen repeatedly, ten times or more. Antigen unknown. The chain links TRBV10-1 to TRBJ2-3; 11 bases are shared with TRBD2. The sequence was obtained from a woman in her 30s with Graves' hyperthyroidism. The sequenced material came from blood. CDR3 sequence reads: CASSRLAGSRTDTQYF. The CDR3 DNA reads TGCGCCAGCTCAAGACTAGCGGGGTCACGTACAGATACGCAGTATTTT.